These T cell receptor beta chains were read from a single sample in a study of memory CD4+ T cells and cytomegalovirus serostatus. TCRdb's table, derived via immunoSEQ multiplex PCR, lists solely in-frame clones and lacks some. The table shows some 54,000 clones, with around 83% occurring only once. Material: memory CD4+ T cells from blood. All receptors derive from an adult in good health and CMV-seropositive. Both conserved end residues are part of each CDR3. Each record gives: V gene, CDR3 protein.

V: TRBV5-1
CDR3: CASTSQAGGGYGYTF

V: TRBV30
CDR3: CAWSVLGSSYNSPLHF

V: TRBV11-2
CDR3: CASSLGSGQGLDYGYTF

V: TRBV11-1
CDR3: CASSSQGVTEAFF

V: TRBV6-6
CDR3: CASSYSLTVNTEAFF

V: TRBV6-1
CDR3: CASTKGREGSDTQYF

V: TRBV25-1
CDR3: CASSRFMASHFYEQYF

V: TRBV5-5
CDR3: CASSRTTGTTNYGYTF

V: TRBV5-4
CDR3: CASSPPGQGGRGYTF

V: TRBV28
CDR3: CASRARGKGLYGYTF

V: TRBV7-6
CDR3: CASSPAGRGLHEAFF

V: TRBV18
CDR3: CASSGASGAYNEQFF

V: TRBV7-9
CDR3: CASSLGGRNEKLFF

V: TRBV6-6
CDR3: CASSGSGRGDTQYF

V: TRBV28
CDR3: CATGGPSTDTQYF

V: TRBV2
CDR3: CASSPQGINTDTQYF

V: TRBV18
CDR3: CASSPGLAGRYEQYF

V: TRBV9
CDR3: CASSLGGAATNEKLFF